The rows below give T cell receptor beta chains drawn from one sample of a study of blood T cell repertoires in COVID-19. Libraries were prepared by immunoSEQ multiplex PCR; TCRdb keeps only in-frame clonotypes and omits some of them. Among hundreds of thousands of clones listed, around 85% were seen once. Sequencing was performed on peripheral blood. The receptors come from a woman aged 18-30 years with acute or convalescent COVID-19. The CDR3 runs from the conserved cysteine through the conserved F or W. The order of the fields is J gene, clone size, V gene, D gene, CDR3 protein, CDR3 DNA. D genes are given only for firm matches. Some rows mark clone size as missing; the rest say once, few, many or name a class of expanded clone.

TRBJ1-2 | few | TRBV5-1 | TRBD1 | CASSLGQGEGYTF | TGCGCCAGCAGCCTAGGACAGGGCGAAGGCTACACCTTC
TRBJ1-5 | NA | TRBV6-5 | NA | CASSPRGGGDQPQHF | TGTGCCAGCAGTCCGAGGGGGGGAGGCGATCAGCCCCAGCATTTT
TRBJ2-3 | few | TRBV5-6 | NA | CASSLVSTLGTFGGTQYF | TGTGCCAGCAGCTTGGTTTCTACTTTGGGGACCTTCGGGGGTACGCAGTATTTT
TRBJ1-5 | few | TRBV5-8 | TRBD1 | CASSGRDRVDQPQHF | TGTGCCAGCAGCGGCCGGGACAGGGTCGATCAGCCCCAGCATTTT
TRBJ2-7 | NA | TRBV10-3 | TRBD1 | CAITPGQSFNSYEQYF | TGTGCCATCACCCCGGGACAGTCGTTTAACTCCTACGAGCAGTACTTC
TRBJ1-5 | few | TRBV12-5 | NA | CASGTTGSGGQPQHF | TGTGCTAGTGGTACCACAGGGAGCGGCGGTCAGCCCCAGCATTTT
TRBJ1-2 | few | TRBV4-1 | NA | CASSPDRANYGYTF | TGCGCCAGCAGCCCGGACAGAGCAAACTATGGCTACACCTTC
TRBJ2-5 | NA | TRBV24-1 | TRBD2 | CATSDRLLAGVKETQYF | TGTGCCACCAGTGACCGATTACTAGCGGGAGTTAAAGAGACCCAGTACTTC
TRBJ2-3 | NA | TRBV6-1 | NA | CASSERGITDTQYF | TGTGCCAGCAGTGAACGGGGAATCACAGATACGCAGTATTTT
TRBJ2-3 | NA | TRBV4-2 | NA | CASSQEASLDTDTQYF | TGTGCCAGCAGCCAAGAGGCGAGTCTAGACACAGATACGCAGTATTTT
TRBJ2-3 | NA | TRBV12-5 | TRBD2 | CASGLTGEAGVSTDTQYF | TGTGCTAGTGGTCTGACTGGGGAAGCGGGGGTTTCCACAGATACGCAGTATTTT
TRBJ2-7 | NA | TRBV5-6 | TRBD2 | CASSLAQASGAYEQYF | TGTGCCAGCAGCTTGGCCCAGGCTAGCGGGGCCTACGAGCAGTACTTC
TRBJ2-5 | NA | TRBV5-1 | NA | CASSLGPQETQYF | TGCGCCAGCAGCTTGGGGCCACAAGAGACCCAGTACTTC
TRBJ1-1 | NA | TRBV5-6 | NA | CASSAGGPWTEAFF | TGTGCCAGCAGCGCGGGGGGGCCGTGGACTGAAGCTTTCTTT
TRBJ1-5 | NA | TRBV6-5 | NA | CASSWGSNQPQHF | TGTGCCAGCAGTTGGGGCAGCAATCAGCCCCAGCATTTT
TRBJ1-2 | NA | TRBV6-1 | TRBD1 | CASSELTGDGYTF | TGTGCCAGCAGTGAACTTACAGGGGATGGCTACACCTTC
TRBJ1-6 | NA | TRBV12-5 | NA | CASGLPHGGRSPLHF | TGTGCTAGTGGTTTGCCCCACGGGGGGCGGTCACCCCTCCACTTT
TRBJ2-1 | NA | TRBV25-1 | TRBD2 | CASSELIAGDIEQFF | TGTGCCAGCAGTGAACTGATAGCGGGAGATATTGAGCAGTTCTTC
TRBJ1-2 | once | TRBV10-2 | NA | CASSEPGQTYTF | TGCGCCAGCAGTGAGCCAGGACAGACCTACACCTTC
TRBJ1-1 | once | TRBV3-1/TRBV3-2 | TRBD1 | CASSLRDRNTEAFF | TGTGCCAGCAGCCTCCGGGACAGGAACACTGAAGCTTTCTTT
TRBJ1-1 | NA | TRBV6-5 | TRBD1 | CASSSHGTVNTEAFF | TGTGCCAGCAGCAGCCACGGGACAGTGAACACTGAAGCTTTCTTT
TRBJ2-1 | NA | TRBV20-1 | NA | CSASTGGFYNEQFF | TGCAGTGCTAGTACTGGCGGGTTTTACAATGAGCAGTTCTTC
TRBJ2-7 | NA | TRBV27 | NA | CASSLYRTTYEQYF | TGTGCCAGCAGTTTATACAGGACCACCTACGAGCAGTACTTC
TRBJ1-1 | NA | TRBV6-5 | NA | CASFFRGTEAFF | TGTGCCAGCTTCTTTAGGGGAACTGAAGCTTTCTTT
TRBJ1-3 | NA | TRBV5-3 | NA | CARRRTCDIDGNTIYF | TGTGCCAGAAGGCGGACTTGTGACATTGATGGAAACACCATATATTTT
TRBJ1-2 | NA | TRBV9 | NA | CASSANQGTYGYTF | TGTGCCAGCAGCGCTAATCAGGGGACCTATGGCTACACCTTC
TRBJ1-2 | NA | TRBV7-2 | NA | CASGHRSPNYGYTF | TGTGCCAGCGGCCACAGGTCACCTAACTATGGCTACACCTTC
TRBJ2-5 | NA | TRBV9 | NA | CASSPTRGARLETQYF | TGTGCCAGCAGCCCGACCCGGGGGGCGAGGCTGGAGACCCAGTACTTC
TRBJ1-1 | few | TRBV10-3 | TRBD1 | CAISGDRGRRTEAFF | TGTGCCATCAGTGGGGACAGGGGGCGCAGGACTGAAGCTTTCTTT
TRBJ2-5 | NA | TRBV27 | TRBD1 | CASRLGTGPQTQYF | TGTGCCAGCAGACTCGGGACAGGGCCCCAGACCCAGTACTTC
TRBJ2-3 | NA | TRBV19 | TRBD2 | CASSSSGSTDTQYF | TGTGCCAGTTCATCTAGCGGGAGCACAGATACGCAGTATTTT
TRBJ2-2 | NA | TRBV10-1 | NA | CASSDGPQYTGELFF | TGCGCCAGCAGTGATGGTCCACAGTACACCGGGGAGCTGTTTTTT
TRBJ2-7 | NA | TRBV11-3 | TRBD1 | CASSLETGGEQYF | TGTGCCAGCAGCTTAGAGACAGGGGGAGAGCAGTACTTC
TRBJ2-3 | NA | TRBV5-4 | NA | CASSSSADTQYF | TGTGCCAGCAGCTCTAGCGCAGATACGCAGTATTTT
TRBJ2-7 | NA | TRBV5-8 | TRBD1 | CASSARTGDGEQYF | TGTGCCAGCAGCGCCCGGACAGGGGATGGCGAGCAGTACTTC
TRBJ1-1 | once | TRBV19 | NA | CASSISHTENTEAFF | TGTGCCAGTAGTATCTCTCACACAGAAAACACTGAAGCTTTCTTT
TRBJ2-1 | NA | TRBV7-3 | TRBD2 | CASSLAGGPYNEQFF | TGTGCCAGCAGCTTAGCGGGAGGACCCTACAATGAGCAGTTCTTC
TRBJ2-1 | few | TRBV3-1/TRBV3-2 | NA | CASSQGGSYNEQFF | TGTGCCAGCAGCCAAGGCGGCTCCTACAATGAGCAGTTCTTC
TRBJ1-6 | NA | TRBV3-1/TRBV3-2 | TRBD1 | CASHGTGAYNSPLHF | TGTGCCAGCCATGGGACAGGGGCATATAATTCACCCCTCCACTTT
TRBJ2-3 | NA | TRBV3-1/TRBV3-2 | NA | CASSPSSGTQYF | TGTGCCAGCAGCCCGTCTTCGGGGACGCAGTATTTT
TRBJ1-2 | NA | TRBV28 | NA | CASSSSSGRSYTF | TGTGCCAGCAGTTCAAGCTCCGGGAGGAGCTACACCTTC
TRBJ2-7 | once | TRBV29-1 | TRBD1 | CSVDRGDYEQYF | TGCAGCGTCGACAGGGGGGACTACGAGCAGTACTTC
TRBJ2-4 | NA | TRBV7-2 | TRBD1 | CASSRTGGRAKNIQYF | TGTGCCAGCAGTAGGACAGGGGGCAGAGCCAAAAACATTCAGTACTTC
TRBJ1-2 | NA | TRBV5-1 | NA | CASSLAGKGYTF | TGCGCCAGCAGCTTGGCCGGGAAGGGCTACACCTTC
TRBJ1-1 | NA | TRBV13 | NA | CASSLGGMNTEAFF | TGTGCCAGCAGCTTGGGGGGTATGAACACTGAAGCTTTCTTT
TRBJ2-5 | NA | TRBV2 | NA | CASREVAGPEGTQYF | TGTGCCAGCAGGGAAGTGGCGGGCCCCGAAGGGACCCAGTACTTC
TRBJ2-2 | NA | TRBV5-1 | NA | CASISEASGFGSTGELFF | TGCGCCAGCATCTCCGAAGCATCGGGGTTTGGTTCCACCGGGGAGCTGTTTTTT
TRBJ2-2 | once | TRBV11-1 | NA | CASTRPAHSSTGELFF | TGTGCCAGCACCCGCCCCGCGCACAGTAGCACCGGGGAGCTGTTTTTT
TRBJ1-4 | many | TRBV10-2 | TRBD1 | CASRGTGGTEKLFF | TGCGCCAGCAGGGGGACAGGGGGCACTGAAAAACTGTTTTTT
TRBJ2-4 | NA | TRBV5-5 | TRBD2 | CASSPLTSGTNIQYF | TGTGCCAGCAGCCCGCTGACTAGCGGGACTAACATTCAGTACTTC
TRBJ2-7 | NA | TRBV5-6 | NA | CASSPRGYEQYF | TGTGCCAGCAGCCCCCGGGGCTACGAGCAGTACTTC
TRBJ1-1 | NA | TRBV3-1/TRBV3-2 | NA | CASGLGLGTEAFF | TGTGCCAGCGGACTGGGGTTAGGCACTGAAGCTTTCTTT
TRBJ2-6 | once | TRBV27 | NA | CASSRGFSPPGANVLTF | TGTGCCAGCAGTCGAGGGTTTTCCCCCCCTGGGGCCAACGTCCTGACTTTC
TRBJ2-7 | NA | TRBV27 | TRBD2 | CASSSGLAGAHEQYF | TGTGCCAGCAGTTCCGGACTAGCGGGAGCACACGAGCAGTACTTC
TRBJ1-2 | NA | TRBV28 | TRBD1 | CATTYGTGANYGYTF | TGTGCCACGACCTATGGGACAGGGGCTAACTATGGCTACACCTTC
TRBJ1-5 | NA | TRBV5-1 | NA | CASSFGGLSNQPQHF | TGCGCCAGCAGCTTCGGGGGGTTAAGCAATCAGCCCCAGCATTTT
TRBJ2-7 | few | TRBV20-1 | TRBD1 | CSASWTGGYEQYF | TGCAGTGCTAGTTGGACAGGGGGCTACGAGCAGTACTTC
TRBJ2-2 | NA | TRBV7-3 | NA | CASNVGPNTGELFF | TGTGCCAGCAATGTGGGCCCGAACACCGGGGAGCTGTTTTTT
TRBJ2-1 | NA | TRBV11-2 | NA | CASSLGQGASGRRNNEQFF | TGTGCCAGCAGCTTAGGACAGGGGGCTAGCGGGAGGCGGAACAATGAGCAGTTCTTC
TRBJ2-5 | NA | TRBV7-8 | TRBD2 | CASSTGAGVGETQYF | TGTGCCAGCAGCACCGGTGCGGGGGTAGGTGAGACCCAGTACTTC